The 29 T cell receptor beta chains reported below all come from one sample, sequenced in a study of blood T cell repertoires in COVID-19. Assay used: immunoSEQ multiplex PCR; TCRdb lists only in-frame clones, some missing. The sample holds hundreds of thousands of clones, approximately 92% seen once. What was sequenced was PBMCs or T cells enriched from blood (not recorded which). Source of these receptors: a man aged 25-45 years who had recovered from COVID-19.

The rearrangement uses TRBV15 and TRBJ1-2; D remains unclear. The V end lost 4 bases, the J end lost 2 bases, and 14 bases lay between the germline ends. Germline CDR1 LNHNV, CDR2 YYDKDF (reference sequence). CDR3 length: 15 residues. The CDR3 loop reads CATSKNTDFNYGYTF. The CDR3 DNA sequence: TGTGCCACCAGCAAAAATACAGATTTCAACTATGGCTACACCTTC.

V is TRBV25-1 and J is TRBJ1-4; D is uncertain. The V gene lost 4 bases and the J gene lost 0 bases, with 9 bases spanning the gap. Germline lookup yields CDR1 MGHDK and CDR2 SYGVNS. This CDR3 contains 15 residues. CDR3 nucleotides: TGTGCCAGCAGTGCCATACTTGCAACTAATGAAAAACTGTTTTTT. It yields the protein CASSAILATNEKLFF.

The chain recombines TRBV6-4 with TRBJ2-1; 8 bases are shared with TRBD2. This CDR3 region has 14 residues. J lost 7 bases, V lost 4 bases, and 6 bases had no gene match. Germline CDR1 and CDR2: MRHNA and SNTAGT. As DNA, the CDR3 is TGTGCCAGCAGTGGGGGACTAGGAATAAATGAGCAGTTCTTC. Translating gives CASSGGLGINEQFF.

The chain carries TRBV4-1 and TRBJ2-1; perhaps TRBD2 as D (6 bases). V shed 4 bases and J shed 1 base, with 8 bases lying between them. This CDR3 has 14 amino acids. Germline V CDR1 and CDR2: MGHRA, YSYEKL. The CDR3 protein is CASSLGSSYNEQFF. The CDR3, as DNA: TGCGCCAGCAGCCTCGGGAGTTCCTACAATGAGCAGTTCTTC.

This chain uses TRBV5-1 with TRBJ2-1; TRBD2 agrees at 10 bases. V was clipped by 1 base and J by 6 bases; unmatched bases: 4. Germline V CDR1 and CDR2: SGHRS, YFSETQ. The CDR3 runs 15 residues. Written as DNA, the CDR3 is TGCGCCAGCAGCTTGCTAGCGGGAGAAGGCAATGAGCAGTTCTTC. It is translated as CASSLLAGEGNEQFF.

In nucleotides, the CDR3 is TGCGCCAGCAGCCAAGATCTTAGCGGAGAGACCCAGTACTTC. This encodes CASSQDLSGETQYF. The genes are TRBV4-1 and TRBJ2-5; the D gene is possibly TRBD2 (6 bases). The length of the CDR3 is 14 residues. V was cut by 0 bases and J by 4 bases, with 9 bases left in between. CDR1 is MGHRA and CDR2 is YSYEKL in the germline V gene.

V usage is TRBV5-1 and J usage is TRBJ2-7; D is possibly TRBD1 (6 bases). The CDR3 is made up of 17 amino acids. Trimming shortened V by 5 bases and J by 0 bases, and 21 bases separated the two germline ends. CDR1 and CDR2 from the germline V gene are SGHRS and YFSETQ. In nucleotides, the CDR3 is TGCGCCAGCAGACGGACAGTTCTAGGCAATAACTCCTACGAGCAGTACTTC. Residues: CASRRTVLGNNSYEQYF.

This chain joins TRBV5-1 and TRBJ1-2, with TRBD1 identical over 7 bases. V trimming: 0 bases; J trimming: 8 bases; junction bases outside the gene matches: 4. CDR1 SGHRS and CDR2 YFSETQ come from the germline V gene. This CDR3 is 13 amino acids long. The CDR3 reads CASSLEETGGYTF. DNA for the CDR3: TGCGCCAGCAGCTTGGAGGAGACAGGGGGCTACACCTTC.

The sample holds one count of this clone. The chain has TRBV2 and TRBJ2-1, with no clear D. The V end lost 4 bases, the J end lost 8 bases, and 18 bases lay between the germline ends. The CDR3 runs to 15 residues. The germline V gene has CDR1 SNHLY and CDR2 FYNNEI. In DNA form, the CDR3 reads TGTGCCAGCAGTGTGGGCCAAAAGTTCCACGATGAGCAGTTCTTC. This codes for CASSVGQKFHDEQFF. Full variable domain (outside the CDR3, taken from reference TRBV2 and TRBJ2-1): EPEVTQTPSHQVTQMGQEVILRCVPISNHLYFYWYRQILGQKVEFLVSFYNNEISEKSEIFDDQFSVERPDGSNFTLKIRSTKLEDSAMYFCASSVGQKFHDEQFFGPGTRLTVL.

The chain is built from TRBV2 and TRBJ2-5; possibly TRBD1 for D (6 bases). V was shortened by 7 bases and J by 4 bases, with 13 bases between the two germline ends. The CDR3 contains 13 residues. The germline gives CDR1 SNHLY, CDR2 FYNNEI. The chain's CDR3 is CASTRDTAETQYF. CDR3 sequence (DNA): TGTGCCAGCACTCGGGACACGGCAGAGACCCAGTACTTC.

V and J are TRBV19 and TRBJ2-7; TRBD1 aligns across 8 bases. This CDR3 contains 14 residues. Germline-derived CDR1 and CDR2 are LNHDA and SQIVND (reference sequence). J lost 5 bases, V lost 6 bases, and 9 bases had no gene match. CDR3 region: CASRSRQGKDEQYF. CDR3 nucleotide sequence: TGTGCCAGTAGATCTCGACAGGGGAAGGACGAGCAGTACTTC.

The chain recombines TRBV11-2 with TRBJ1-2, with 9 bases matching TRBD1. Germline lookup yields CDR1 SGHAT and CDR2 FQNNGV. The CDR3 is 15 amino acids. V was pared by 0 bases and J by 8 bases, with 7 bases of the junction left unmatched. CDR3 bases: TGTGCCAGCAGCTTAGAGGACAGGGGCGCGGGAGGCTACACCTTC. Its translation: CASSLEDRGAGGYTF.

The rearrangement joins TRBV7-9 to TRBJ2-1; 8 nucleotides match TRBD2. Per germline, CDR1 SEHNR and CDR2 FQNEAQ (reference sequence). CDR3 length: 14 amino acids. After removal of 3 bases from V and 9 bases from J, the junction contained 7 bases not matched to a gene. The CDR3 here is CASSFPGGSSEQFF. The CDR3 DNA reads as TGTGCCAGCAGCTTTCCGGGAGGGTCGTCTGAGCAGTTCTTC.

The chain carries TRBV14 and TRBJ2-7; perhaps TRBD2 as D (6 bases). The CDR3 covers 15 residues. V gave up 1 base and J gave up 2 bases, with 12 bases separating them. Germline V gene data show CDR1 as SGHDN and CDR2 as FVKESK. The CDR3 region is CASSQGNSGPYEQYF. DNA of the CDR3: TGTGCCAGCAGCCAAGGGAATAGCGGCCCCTACGAGCAGTACTTC.

The chain carries TRBV29-1 and TRBJ1-3, with TRBD1 matching over 9 bases. Germline V gene data show CDR1 as SQVTM and CDR2 as ANQGSEA. This CDR3 has 15 residues. V was pared by 5 bases and J by 4 bases, with 9 bases of the junction left unmatched. CDR3: CSVSPGTGLGNTIYF. CDR3 sequence (DNA): TGCAGCGTTTCCCCCGGGACAGGGTTAGGAAACACCATATATTTT.

This chain joins TRBV11-2 and TRBJ1-2; 7 positions match TRBD1. The V gene's germline CDR1 is SGHAT and CDR2 FQNNGV. This CDR3 has 14 residues. Trimming at V came to 3 bases and at J to 0 bases, leaving 1 base not matched to a gene. CDR3: CASSFGQANYGYTF. CDR3 DNA sequence: TGTGCCAGCAGCTTTGGACAGGCTAACTATGGCTACACCTTC.

A remark on this clone: Additional DNA sequences in this sample encode the identical CDR3. This chain joins TRBV6-5 and TRBJ2-7; TRBD1 matches at 9 bases. The junction had 2 bases not matched to a gene; V was cut back by 0 bases and J by 2 bases. Germline-derived CDR1 and CDR2 are MNHEY and SVGAGI. The CDR3 is made up of 15 amino acids. CDR3 protein: CASSYSRDRAYEQYF. The CDR3 DNA is TGTGCCAGCAGTTACTCCCGGGACAGGGCCTACGAGCAGTACTTC.

The V gene is TRBV7-2, the J gene TRBJ2-7, with 7 bases fitting TRBD1. CDR1 is SGHTA and CDR2 is FQGNSA in the germline V gene. V shed 4 bases, J shed 6 bases, and the junction held 6 bases outside the gene matches. The CDR3 contains 13 residues. This chain's CDR3 is CASSSQTGFEQYF. In nucleotides, the CDR3 is TGTGCCAGCAGCTCCCAGACAGGGTTCGAGCAGTACTTC.

The chain is built from TRBV7-6 and TRBJ1-4; D possibly corresponds to TRBD1 (5 bases). V shed 3 bases and J shed 7 bases, with 15 bases lying between them. Germline values: CDR1 SGHVS, CDR2 FNYEAQ. The CDR3 covers 15 residues. CDR3 bases: TGTGCCAGCAGCTTGAGACAGCCCCTAGGTGAAAAACTGTTTTTT. Residues: CASSLRQPLGEKLFF.

The chain recombines TRBV10-3 with TRBJ1-1; a possible D gene is TRBD1 (5 bases). The V and J ends lost 5 bases and 13 bases respectively, with 20 bases between them. The CDR3 is made up of 13 amino acids. The germline gives CDR1 ENHRY, CDR2 SYGVKD. Here the CDR3 reads CAISTSDKKEVFF. CDR3 DNA: TGTGCCATCAGTACCTCGGACAAAAAAGAGGTTTTCTTT.

This clone was observed a handful of times. This sequence joins TRBV18 and TRBJ1-6; unclear D gene. V lost 6 bases and J lost 10, with 13 bases in between. Germline V gene data show CDR1 as KGHSH and CDR2 as LQKENI. There are 13 residues in the CDR3. DNA for the CDR3: TGTGCCAGCTCCCCTCCCGAGGGATCACCCCTCCACTTT. Translation gives CASSPPEGSPLHF.

The chain joins TRBV3-1 (or the pseudogene TRBV3-2) to TRBJ2-2; weak D call: TRBD2 (6 bases). The V gene's germline CDR1 is LGHDT and CDR2 YNNKEL (reference sequence). The CDR3 contains 16 residues. The V end was cut by 4 bases, the J end by 5 bases, with 17 bases between. The CDR3 region has the DNA TGTGCCAGCAGCCCAGCGACTAGGAGGGTGACCGGGGAGCTGTTTTTT. Its translation is CASSPATRRVTGELFF.

V usage is TRBV6-5 and J usage is TRBJ2-6; perhaps TRBD1 as D (6 bases). The germline V gene encodes CDR1 MNHEY and CDR2 SVGAGI. The CDR3 length is 16 residues. Trimming left V 2 bases short and J 0 bases short, with 8 bases between. For the CDR3, the DNA is TGTGCCAGCAGTTACACAGGGCTCTCTGGGGCCAACGTCCTGACTTTC. Translation gives CASSYTGLSGANVLTF.

The rearrangement joins TRBV4-2 to TRBJ2-1; the match to TRBD2 covers 13 bases. The germline V gene has CDR1 LGHNA and CDR2 YNFKEQ. V dropped 5 bases and J dropped 4; count of bases not matched to a gene: 5. The CDR3 totals 16 residues. CDR3 protein: CASSSRTSGSYNEQFF. The DNA of the CDR3 is TGTGCCAGCAGCTCCCGGACTAGCGGGAGTTACAATGAGCAGTTCTTC.

The chain uses TRBV28 and TRBJ1-5; 9 bases fit TRBD1. Germline V gives CDR1 MDHEN, CDR2 SYDVKM. Trimming cost V 5 bases and J 6 bases; bases outside gene matches: 8. This CDR3 has 15 residues. The CDR3 DNA reads TGTGCCAGCAGTCCCCGGGACAGGGTGGTTCAGCCCCAGCATTTT. This sequence encodes CASSPRDRVVQPQHF.

This clone is a singleton in its sample. This chain joins TRBV7-9 and TRBJ1-5; D unresolved. Germline values: CDR1 SEHNR, CDR2 FQNEAQ (reference sequence). The CDR3 totals 13 residues. Trimming shortened V by 2 bases and J by 5 bases, and 7 bases separated the two germline ends. CDR3 protein: CASSLTSDQPQHF. The CDR3 nucleotides read TGTGCCAGCAGCTTAACCTCGGATCAGCCCCAGCATTTT.

V usage is TRBV4-1 and J usage is TRBJ1-1; the D is unclear. Germline-derived CDR1 and CDR2 are MGHRA and YSYEKL. V lost 1 base to trimming and J lost 2 bases, with 14 bases between them. The CDR3 covers 16 residues. The CDR3 spells CASSQGAEAYNTEAFF. For the CDR3, the DNA is TGCGCCAGCAGCCAAGGAGCGGAGGCTTATAACACTGAAGCTTTCTTT.

This chain connects TRBV27 to TRBJ2-1; tentatively, D is TRBD2 (5 bases). This CDR3 has 13 residues. The V gene lost 11 bases and the J gene lost 9 bases, with 20 bases spanning the gap. The germline V gene has CDR1 MNHEY and CDR2 SMNVEV (reference sequence). The CDR3 DNA is TGTGCCGCCAGCAGATCGGAGGCTTTTGAGCAGTTCTTC. Translating it yields CAASRSEAFEQFF.

The chain has TRBV3-1 (or the pseudogene TRBV3-2) and TRBJ1-2, with 7 bases matching TRBD1. Per germline, CDR1 LGHDT and CDR2 YNNKEL (reference sequence). The V gene end was trimmed by 1 base and the J gene end by 8 bases; junction bases not matched to a gene: 7. This CDR3 spans 14 amino acids. CDR3 in amino acids: CASSQGQGTYGYTF. CDR3 nucleotide sequence: TGTGCCAGCAGCCAAGGACAGGGCACTTACGGCTACACCTTC.